Listed here are 8 T cell receptor beta chains from one sample, sequenced in a study of cytomegalovirus exposure and HLA in healthy donors. The PCR employed 60 Vbeta primers together with 13 Jbeta primers. Assay: immunoSEQ multiplex PCR; the TCRdb copy retains only in-frame clones and omits some. Of some 100,000 clones in the sample, 73% were seen once. The sample was PBMCs. These TCRs come from a middle-aged man in good health and CMV-seronegative.

Notes on this clone: The junction shows a germline mismatch at one end, possibly a read error. The V and J genes are TRBV5-6 and TRBJ2-3, with a possible D match to TRBD2 (5 bases). Germline values: CDR1 SGHDT, CDR2 YYEEEE. The CDR3 spans 15 residues. The CDR3 spells CPSSLVGGSTDTQYF. DNA of the CDR3: TGTCCCAGCAGCTTGGTCGGAGGTAGCACAGATACGCAGTATTTT.

This chain uses TRBV10-3 with TRBJ2-6; D unclear. The CDR3 extends over 16 amino acids. Per the germline V gene, CDR1 is ENHRY and CDR2 is SYGVKD. Trimming took off 8 bases at V and 0 bases at J, with 14 bases between the two ends. CDR3 amino acids: CAIPSPPSSGANVLTF. For the CDR3, the DNA is TGTGCCATCCCGTCACCCCCGAGCTCTGGGGCCAACGTCCTGACTTTC.

Only a few counts were recorded for this clone. At one end, the junction sequence differs from germline, possibly due to a read error. This rearrangement joins TRBV7-9 to TRBJ2-5, with TRBD1 matching over 12 bases. Germline V gene lookup returns CDR1 SEHNR and CDR2 FQNEAQ (reference sequence). The CDR3 has 16 amino acids. CDR3 DNA: TGTTCCAGCAGCTTAGGGGACAGGGGGCTTAGGGAGACCCAGTACTTC. Translating it yields CSSSLGDRGLRETQYF.

As concerns this clone: Germline and junction disagree at one end, which may indicate a read error. The rearrangement links TRBV29-1 to TRBJ2-3; D not certain. CDR1 and CDR2 from the germline V gene are SQVTM and ANQGSEA. The CDR3 runs 8 residues. The CDR3 DNA reads as TGCAGCGTTGATGGCCGAAATTTT. It specifies CSVDGRNF.

This sequence joins TRBV6-5 and TRBJ1-1; weak D call: TRBD1 (6 bases). The CDR3 runs to 13 residues. Trimming left V 3 bases short and J 4 bases short, with 9 bases between. The V gene's germline CDR1 is MNHEY and CDR2 SVGAGI. Written as DNA, the CDR3 is TGTGCCAGCAGTTATGTAGGGGGCACTGAAGCTTTCTTT. It yields the protein CASSYVGGTEAFF.

The rearrangement links TRBV27 to TRBJ1-5, with unresolved D. The CDR3 covers 16 residues. V was clipped by 5 bases and J by 7 bases, with 21 bases between them. Germline V gene sequence: CDR1 MNHEY, CDR2 SMNVEV (reference sequence). CDR3 sequence: CASSPISTELRQPQHF. CDR3 sequence (DNA): TGTGCCAGCAGTCCAATCTCAACTGAGTTACGGCAGCCCCAGCATTTT.

V usage is TRBV18 and J usage is TRBJ2-7, with D unresolved. In germline, CDR1 is KGHSH, CDR2 LQKENI. Trimming pared 2 bases from V and 0 bases from J, leaving 11 bases between. The CDR3 is made up of 15 amino acids. DNA for the CDR3: TGTGCCAGCTCACCAACCCCCCGGAGCTCCTACGAGCAGTACTTC. Translating it yields CASSPTPRSSYEQYF.

The rearrangement links TRBV6-1 to TRBJ1-6; 9 nucleotides line up with TRBD1. The V and J ends lost 0 bases and 7 bases, in that order; junction bases with no gene match: 13. This CDR3 contains 19 residues. CDR1 is MNHNS and CDR2 is SASEGT in the germline V gene. The DNA of the CDR3 is TGTGCCAGCAGTGAAGCGCGGGTCCTGGGGACAGGGTGGAATTCACCCCTCCACTTT. This codes for CASSEARVLGTGWNSPLHF.